This TCR beta chain was captured by sequencing in a study of cytomegalovirus exposure and HLA in healthy donors. Overall study: As released early, the data held about 85 million unique TCRs from HLA-typed donors.

Study-wide results and caveats: Data from an earlier analysis indicated that most TCR beta V segments were productive either about 87% or about 30% of the time. In a later analysis, TCR beta V- and J-gene trimming was associated with a missense DCLRE1C variant.

Concerning this clone itself: No antigen is known for it.

13 Jbeta primers and 60 Vbeta primers were used for the PCR. Clones were read by immunoSEQ multiplex PCR, and TCRdb kept only the in-frame ones, dropping some. The sample consists of 150,000 to 200,000 clones, roughly 85% of them appearing once. The CDR3 is 18 residues long. Trimming took 0 bases from V and 11 from J, leaving 26 bases between them. Germline values: CDR1 MNHNS, CDR2 SASEGT. Donors counted as nominally healthy when sampled, yet unrecorded immune exposures were likely. Sequenced input: PBMCs. The origin of this receptor is a man between 18 and 29 years old in good health and CMV-seropositive. The chain carries TRBV6-1 and TRBJ1-5, with D possibly matching TRBD1 (5 bases). CDR3 DNA: TGTGCCAGCAGTGAAGCGGCTTTAGGGACCGAGCGGAGGGTGACCCAGCATTTT. Translating gives CASSEAALGTERRVTQHF.